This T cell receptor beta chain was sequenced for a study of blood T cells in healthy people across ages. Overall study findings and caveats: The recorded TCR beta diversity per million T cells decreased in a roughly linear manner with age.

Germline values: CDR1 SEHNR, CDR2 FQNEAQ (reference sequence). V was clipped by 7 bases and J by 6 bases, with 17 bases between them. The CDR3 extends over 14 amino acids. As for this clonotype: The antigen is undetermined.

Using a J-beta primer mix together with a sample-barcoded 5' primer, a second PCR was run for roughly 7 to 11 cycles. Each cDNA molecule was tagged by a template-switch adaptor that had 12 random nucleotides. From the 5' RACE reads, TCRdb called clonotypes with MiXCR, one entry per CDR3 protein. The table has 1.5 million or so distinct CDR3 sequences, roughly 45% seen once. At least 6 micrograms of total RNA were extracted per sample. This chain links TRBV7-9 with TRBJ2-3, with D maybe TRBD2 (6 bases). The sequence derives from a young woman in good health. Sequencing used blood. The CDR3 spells CASMEGSGYDTQYF. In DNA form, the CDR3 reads TGTGCCAGCATGGAGGGTAGCGGATACGATACGCAGTATTTT.